These T cell receptor beta chains were read from a single sample in a study of shared clonotypes between healthy human individuals. Sequencing used immunoSEQ multiplex PCR; TCRdb keeps in-frame clones, though not all of them. In the table there are a few million clones, more than 90% of which are singletons. What was sequenced was naive CD4+ T cells sorted from blood. These receptors all stem from a man younger than 35 in good health. Each CDR3 is given with its conserved first and last residue. D genes are given only for firm matches. Clone sizes are given selectively: once, few, many, or a class where the clone is expanded.

d_call: TRBD2; j_call: TRBJ2-3; v_call: TRBV28; clone_size: -; cdr3_nt: TGTGCCAGCAGTCCTAGCGGGGGTGACGCAGATACGCAGTATTTT; cdr3_aa: CASSPSGGDADTQYF
d_call: -; j_call: TRBJ2-7; v_call: TRBV25-1; clone_size: once; cdr3_nt: TGTGCCAGCAGTGGGGATACCTACGAGCAGTACTTC; cdr3_aa: CASSGDTYEQYF
d_call: TRBD2; j_call: TRBJ2-7; v_call: TRBV10-1; clone_size: -; cdr3_nt: TGCGCCAGCAGTCCCTTGACTAGCGGGTTTTCCTACGAGCAGTACTTC; cdr3_aa: CASSPLTSGFSYEQYF
d_call: -; j_call: TRBJ1-1; v_call: TRBV9; clone_size: once; cdr3_nt: TGTGCCAGCAGCGTAGGGTCTGAGGCGAACACTGAAGCTTTCTTT; cdr3_aa: CASSVGSEANTEAFF
d_call: -; j_call: TRBJ1-4; v_call: TRBV18; clone_size: -; cdr3_nt: TGTGCCAGCTCACCGTTCAGGGACTCTAATGAAAAACTGTTTTTT; cdr3_aa: CASSPFRDSNEKLFF
d_call: -; j_call: TRBJ1-2; v_call: TRBV6-5; clone_size: -; cdr3_nt: TGTGCCAGCAGTTACTCCGGCAGGATCGCCTATGGCTACACCTTC; cdr3_aa: CASSYSGRIAYGYTF
d_call: -; j_call: TRBJ1-6; v_call: TRBV18; clone_size: -; cdr3_nt: TGTGCCAGCTCGAGCCTTCCCGGGACCTATAATTCACCCCTCCACTTT; cdr3_aa: CASSSLPGTYNSPLHF
d_call: TRBD1; j_call: TRBJ1-2; v_call: TRBV27; clone_size: -; cdr3_nt: TGTGCCAGCAGTTTATCCGGGACAGGGAACTATGGCTACACCTTC; cdr3_aa: CASSLSGTGNYGYTF
d_call: -; j_call: TRBJ1-2; v_call: TRBV30; clone_size: -; cdr3_nt: TGTGCCTGGCTGATGGTTGGCTACACCTTC; cdr3_aa: CAWLMVGYTF
d_call: TRBD2; j_call: TRBJ2-2; v_call: TRBV2; clone_size: many; cdr3_nt: TGTGCCAGCAGACCACCTACTAGCGGGAACACCGGGGAGCTGTTTTTT; cdr3_aa: CASRPPTSGNTGELFF
d_call: -; j_call: TRBJ1-6; v_call: TRBV7-9; clone_size: -; cdr3_nt: TGTGCCAGCAGCCCAGGGAGCTCCTATAATTCACCCCTCCACTTT; cdr3_aa: CASSPGSSYNSPLHF
d_call: -; j_call: TRBJ1-5; v_call: TRBV21-1; clone_size: few; cdr3_nt: TGTGCCAGCAGCATCAAATCAGAGAGCAATCAGCCCCAGCATTTT; cdr3_aa: CASSIKSESNQPQHF
d_call: -; j_call: TRBJ1-5; v_call: TRBV28; clone_size: -; cdr3_nt: TGTGCCAGCATCACACCCTCTCTTAATCAGCCCCAGCATTTT; cdr3_aa: CASITPSLNQPQHF
d_call: -; j_call: TRBJ1-1; v_call: TRBV6-6; clone_size: -; cdr3_nt: TGTGCCAGCAGCCCGACAGGTTACGGCACTGAAGCTTTCTTT; cdr3_aa: CASSPTGYGTEAFF
d_call: -; j_call: TRBJ1-2; v_call: TRBV7-2; clone_size: once; cdr3_nt: TGTGCCAGCAGCCAAGTGACGGGCTATGGCTACACCTTC; cdr3_aa: CASSQVTGYGYTF
d_call: -; j_call: TRBJ2-7; v_call: TRBV7-2; clone_size: -; cdr3_nt: TGTGCCAGCAGCTTCAGGCGGGCCTACGAGCAGTACTTC; cdr3_aa: CASSFRRAYEQYF
d_call: TRBD1; j_call: TRBJ2-5; v_call: TRBV6-5; clone_size: -; cdr3_nt: TGTGCCAGCAGTCGAGGACAGGTCCAAGAGACCCAGTACTTC; cdr3_aa: CASSRGQVQETQYF
d_call: -; j_call: TRBJ1-5; v_call: TRBV19; clone_size: -; cdr3_nt: TGTGCCAGTAGAAACCCCGGGACAAATAGCAATCAGCCCCAGCATTTT; cdr3_aa: CASRNPGTNSNQPQHF
d_call: -; j_call: TRBJ1-1; v_call: TRBV5-6; clone_size: -; cdr3_nt: TGTGCCAGCAGCTTGAGGCAGAAGATAATGAACACTGAAGCTTTCTTT; cdr3_aa: CASSLRQKIMNTEAFF
d_call: TRBD2; j_call: TRBJ2-5; v_call: TRBV5-4; clone_size: -; cdr3_nt: TGTGCCAGCAGCTTAGCGGGGGGGCCCTGGGAGACCCAGTACTTC; cdr3_aa: CASSLAGGPWETQYF
d_call: TRBD1; j_call: TRBJ1-3; v_call: TRBV28; clone_size: -; cdr3_nt: TGTGCCAGCAGCGCCGGGACAGGGTGGCGAAACACCATATATTTT; cdr3_aa: CASSAGTGWRNTIYF
d_call: TRBD2; j_call: TRBJ2-5; v_call: TRBV5-1; clone_size: -; cdr3_nt: TGCGCCAGCAGCTCGGGACTAGCGGGAGGCCAAGAGACCCAGTACTTC; cdr3_aa: CASSSGLAGGQETQYF
d_call: -; j_call: TRBJ1-6; v_call: TRBV5-6; clone_size: -; cdr3_nt: TGTGCCAGCAGCTTGGCAGCTGGGGCCCTCCACTTT; cdr3_aa: CASSLAAGALHF
d_call: TRBD2; j_call: TRBJ2-7; v_call: TRBV7-8; clone_size: -; cdr3_nt: TGTGCCAGCAGCCCAACTAGCGGTTCCTACGAGCAGTACTTC; cdr3_aa: CASSPTSGSYEQYF
d_call: TRBD2; j_call: TRBJ2-1; v_call: TRBV9; clone_size: once; cdr3_nt: TGTGCCAGCAGCGTAGCGGGAGGGCTATCCAATGAGCAGTTCTTC; cdr3_aa: CASSVAGGLSNEQFF
d_call: TRBD1; j_call: TRBJ1-2; v_call: TRBV6-6; clone_size: once; cdr3_nt: TGTGCCAGCAGTTACGAACGGACAGGCTACTATGGCTACACCTTC; cdr3_aa: CASSYERTGYYGYTF
d_call: -; j_call: TRBJ2-3; v_call: TRBV7-2; clone_size: -; cdr3_nt: TGTGCCAGCAGCTTTGTTAGCTCTAGCACAGATACGCAGTATTTT; cdr3_aa: CASSFVSSSTDTQYF
d_call: -; j_call: TRBJ1-1; v_call: TRBV5-4; clone_size: -; cdr3_nt: TGTGCCAGCAGCTTGTTGGAATATCCTGAAGCTTTCTTT; cdr3_aa: CASSLLEYPEAFF
d_call: TRBD2; j_call: TRBJ2-7; v_call: TRBV9; clone_size: once; cdr3_nt: TGTGCCAGCAGCGTAGAACTAGCGGGGCAGCTTTACGAGCAGTACTTC; cdr3_aa: CASSVELAGQLYEQYF
d_call: -; j_call: TRBJ2-5; v_call: TRBV5-4; clone_size: -; cdr3_nt: TGTGCCAGCAGAACGACAGGGGAGGGGGAGACCCAGTACTTC; cdr3_aa: CASRTTGEGETQYF